The entry below describes one T cell receptor (beta chain). The data originate from a study of blood T cell repertoires in COVID-19. With V trimmed by 1 base and J by 4 bases, 5 bases remained unmatched. This CDR3 has 16 residues. Germline CDR1 and CDR2: SGHAT and FQNNGV. The protocol was immunoSEQ multiplex PCR, while the TCRdb copy is restricted to in-frame clones and leaves out a portion. The sample carries about 360,000 clones, around 83% recorded once. This receptor was identified in a man aged 25 to 40 with active or convalescent COVID-19. The sequenced sample consisted of peripheral blood. This chain links TRBV11-2 with TRBJ2-2; 8 nucleotides agree with TRBD2. CDR3 sequence reads: CASSLAGGRLTGELFF. CDR3 sequence (DNA): TGTGCCAGCAGCTTAGCGGGGGGGCGCCTCACCGGGGAGCTGTTTTTT.